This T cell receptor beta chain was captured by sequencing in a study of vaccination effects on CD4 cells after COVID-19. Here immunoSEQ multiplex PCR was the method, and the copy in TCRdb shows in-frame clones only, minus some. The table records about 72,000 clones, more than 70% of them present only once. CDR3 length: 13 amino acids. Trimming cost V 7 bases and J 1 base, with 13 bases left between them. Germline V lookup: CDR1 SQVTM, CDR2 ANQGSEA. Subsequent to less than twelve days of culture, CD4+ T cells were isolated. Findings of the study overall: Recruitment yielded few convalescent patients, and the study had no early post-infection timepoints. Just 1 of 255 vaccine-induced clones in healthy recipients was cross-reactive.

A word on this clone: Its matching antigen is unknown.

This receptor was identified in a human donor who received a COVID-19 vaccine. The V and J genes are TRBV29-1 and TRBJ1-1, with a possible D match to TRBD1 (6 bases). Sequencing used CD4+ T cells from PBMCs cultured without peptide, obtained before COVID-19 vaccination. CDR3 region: CSAGDIRNTEAFF. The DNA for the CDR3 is TGCAGCGCCGGGGACATAAGGAACACTGAAGCTTTCTTT.